A single sample is the source of the 15 T cell receptor beta chains below, sequenced in a study of T-cell reconstitution after alpha-beta-depleted transplantation in children. Preparation of the TCRbeta library used unique molecular identifiers. Using its own MiXCR run on the PCR reads, TCRdb lists one record per CDR3 protein. This table has fewer than 3,500 distinct CDR3 sequences, approximately 28% appearing once. The sample here was PBMCs, mostly from graft donor cells, taken 60 days after TCRalphabeta/CD19-depleted stem cell transplant. The receptors were sampled from a male patient between 2 and 15 years old who had a stem cell transplant for acute myeloid leukemia, so the T cells may come from the graft donor.

This clonotype was counted many times. V usage is TRBV24-1 and J usage is TRBJ1-1; D gene uncertain. Germline lookup yields CDR1 KGHDR and CDR2 SFDVKD. There are 18 residues in the CDR3. CDR3 nucleotides: TGTGGGGCCTGTGATTTAGGTTTAGAACGACAAAGCAACACTGAAGCTTTCTTT. Translated, it gives CGACDLGLERQSNTEAFF.

Worth noting for this clonotype: The conserved phenylalanine or tryptophan normally closing the CDR3 is absent here, so this likely arose from a read error. No DNA is shown, since the ends of the CDR3 on it are uncertain; the CDR3 is the one TCRdb lists. The V call is TRBV28, the J call TRBJ1-1; the D call of TRBD1 is as the table states it, not checked on the DNA. Germline lookup yields CDR1 MDHEN and CDR2 SYDVKM. The CDR3 spans 16 residues, counting both ends. CDR3 protein: CAMGPGLLCWALLCLL.

This clonotype has ten or more counts. The gene calls are TRBV19 and TRBJ2-3; 7 nucleotides agree with TRBD2. CDR3 size: 14 residues. The germline gives CDR1 LNHDA, CDR2 SQIVND (reference sequence). The V segment lost 5 bases and the J segment 7 bases; nucleotides outside the gene matches: 9. CDR3: CASSDGGSRYTQYF. The CDR3 nucleotides read TGTGCCAGTAGTGATGGCGGGAGTAGGTATACGCAGTATTTT.

This clonotype showed up many times. The chain employs TRBV7-9 and TRBJ2-7; D perhaps matches TRBD1 (6 bases). Per the germline V gene, CDR1 is SEHNR and CDR2 is FQNEAQ (reference sequence). The V gene lost 3 bases and the J gene lost 6 bases, with 15 bases spanning the gap. The CDR3 consists of 14 residues. CDR3 coding DNA: TGTGCCAGCAGCTTTCGGACAAAGGGGGTCGAGCAGTACTTC. Its protein product is CASSFRTKGVEQYF. Supplemented by reference TRBV7-9 and TRBJ2-7, the full variable domain reads DTGVSQNPRHKITKRGQNVTFRCDPISEHNRLYWYRQTLGQGPEFLTYFQNEAQLEKSRLLSDRFSAERPKGSFSTLEIQRTEQGDSAMYLCASSFRTKGVEQYFGPGTRLTVT.

This clonotype was observed a handful of times. The chain recombines TRBV3-1 with TRBJ2-1; 15 positions match TRBD2. V dropped 11 bases and J dropped 6; count of bases not matched to a gene: 20. The CDR3 is 19 amino acids. The germline CDR1 and CDR2 sequences are LGHDT and YNNKEL (reference sequence). CDR3 protein: CASCQASGLAGGVSNEQFF. For the CDR3, the DNA is TGTGCCTCCTGCCAAGCGTCGGGACTAGCGGGAGGAGTCAGCAATGAGCAGTTCTTC.

The V gene is TRBV4-1, the J gene TRBJ1-2; D call uncertain. This CDR3 has 14 amino acids. Germline V gene sequence: CDR1 MGHRA, CDR2 YSYEKL. V gave up 1 base and J gave up 4 bases, with 10 bases separating them. The CDR3 reads CASSQGVSGYGYTF. CDR3 sequence (DNA): TGCGCCAGCAGCCAAGGGGTTTCGGGCTATGGCTACACCTTC.

This clonotype has only a few counts. V usage is TRBV19 and J usage is TRBJ1-4; D is uncertain. V was shortened by 6 bases and J by 7 bases, with 15 bases between the two germline ends. CDR1 is LNHDA, CDR2 SQIVND, per germline (reference sequence). The CDR3 spans 14 residues. DNA for the CDR3: TGTGCCAGTAGCGCTATTTTTGGCCCTGAAAAACTGTTTTTT. Protein: CASSAIFGPEKLFF.

This chain joins TRBV6-2 or TRBV6-3 and TRBJ1-1, with D perhaps TRBD1 (5 bases). The CDR3 is 13 residues long. In germline, CDR1 is MNHEY, CDR2 SVGEGT. Trimming stripped 6 bases from V and 1 base from J, with 9 bases between. CDR3 nucleotides: TGTGCCAGCAGGGGGCACCAGAACACTGAAGCTTTCTTT. This codes for CASRGHQNTEAFF.

This clonotype was observed at least ten times. The chain couples TRBV4-1 to TRBJ2-7; 7 bases agree with TRBD1. Germline V gene sequence: CDR1 MGHRA, CDR2 YSYEKL. This CDR3 spans 15 amino acids. With V trimmed by 4 bases and J by 2 bases, 8 bases remained unmatched. The CDR3 sequence: CASSRWTGGTYEQYV. CDR3 in DNA: TGCGCCAGCAGCCGATGGACAGGTGGAACCTACGAGCAGTACGTC.

The sample holds many counts of this clonotype. This chain connects TRBV3-1 to TRBJ2-5; 10 positions agree with TRBD2. The germline gives CDR1 LGHDT, CDR2 YNNKEL (reference sequence). The CDR3 runs 17 residues. V lost 0 bases, J lost 3 bases, and 7 bases stayed unmatched. CDR3 nucleotides: TGTGCCAGCAGCCAAGATTCTCCCCTAGCGGGGGAAGAGACCCAGTACTTC. Protein: CASSQDSPLAGEETQYF.

Ten or more counts support this clonotype. In DNA form, the CDR3 reads TGTGCCAGCAGCCGACAGGGGGCGGGCTACACCTTC. Its translation is CASSRQGAGYTF. The chain employs TRBV6-1 and TRBJ1-2; 10 bases are shared with TRBD1. Losses at the gene ends were 6 bases for V and 8 bases for J; bases not matched to a gene: 3. From germline, CDR1 is MNHNS and CDR2 SASEGT. The CDR3 length is 12 residues.

This clonotype came up a few times. The gene calls are TRBV5-1 and TRBJ1-1, with D unclear. CDR3 size: 13 residues. Germline CDR1 is SGHRS and CDR2 is YFSETQ. Trimming shortened V by 2 bases and J by 7 bases, and 12 bases separated the two germline ends. This chain's CDR3 is CASSFNSNNEAFF. For the CDR3, the DNA is TGCGCCAGCAGCTTTAACAGTAATAATGAAGCTTTCTTT.

The sample holds a few counts of this clonotype. V usage is TRBV20-1 and J usage is TRBJ2-1, with no clear D. V was trimmed by 1 base and J by 10 bases, leaving 14 bases between them. The CDR3 consists of 13 residues. Germline V lookup: CDR1 DFQATT, CDR2 SNEGSKA (reference sequence). The CDR3 region is CSARVTTAGEQFF. The DNA for the CDR3 is TGCAGTGCTAGAGTCACCACCGCCGGGGAGCAGTTCTTC.

The rearrangement joins TRBV10-3 to TRBJ2-7, with TRBD2 matching 9 bases. The J segment lost 5 bases and the V segment lost 10 bases, leaving 9 bases of the junction unmatched. CDR3 length: 13 residues. Per germline, CDR1 ENHRY and CDR2 SYGVKD. CDR3 in amino acids: CATASGDQNEQYV. As DNA, the CDR3 is TGTGCCACCGCTAGCGGGGACCAGAACGAGCAGTACGTC.

The chain uses TRBV7-8 and TRBJ1-6; D is uncertain. The CDR3 spans 13 residues. Trimming cost V 2 bases and J 11 bases, with 10 bases left between them. Germline loops: CDR1 SGHVS, CDR2 FQNEAQ. CDR3 amino acids: CASSLLDRAPLHF. CDR3 in DNA: TGTGCCAGCAGCTTACTCGACCGGGCACCCCTCCACTTT.